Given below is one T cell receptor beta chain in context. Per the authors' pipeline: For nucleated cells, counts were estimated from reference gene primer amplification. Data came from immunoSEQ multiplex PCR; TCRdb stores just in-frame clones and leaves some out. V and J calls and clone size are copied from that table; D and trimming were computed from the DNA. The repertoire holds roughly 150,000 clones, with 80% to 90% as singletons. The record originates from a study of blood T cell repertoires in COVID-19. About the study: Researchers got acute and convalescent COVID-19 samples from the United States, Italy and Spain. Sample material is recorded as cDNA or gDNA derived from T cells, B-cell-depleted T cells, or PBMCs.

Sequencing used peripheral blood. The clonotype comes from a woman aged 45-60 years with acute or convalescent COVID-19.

For the CDR3, the DNA is TGTGCCAGCTCACCGAGCTCACAGGCCACTGAAGCTTTCTTT. Amino acids: CASSPSSQATEAFF. V is TRBV18 and J is TRBJ1-1; a possible D gene is TRBD1 (5 bases). Germline lookup yields CDR1 KGHSH and CDR2 LQKENI. The CDR3 length is 14 residues. The V end was cut by 3 bases, the J end by 4 bases, with 12 bases between.